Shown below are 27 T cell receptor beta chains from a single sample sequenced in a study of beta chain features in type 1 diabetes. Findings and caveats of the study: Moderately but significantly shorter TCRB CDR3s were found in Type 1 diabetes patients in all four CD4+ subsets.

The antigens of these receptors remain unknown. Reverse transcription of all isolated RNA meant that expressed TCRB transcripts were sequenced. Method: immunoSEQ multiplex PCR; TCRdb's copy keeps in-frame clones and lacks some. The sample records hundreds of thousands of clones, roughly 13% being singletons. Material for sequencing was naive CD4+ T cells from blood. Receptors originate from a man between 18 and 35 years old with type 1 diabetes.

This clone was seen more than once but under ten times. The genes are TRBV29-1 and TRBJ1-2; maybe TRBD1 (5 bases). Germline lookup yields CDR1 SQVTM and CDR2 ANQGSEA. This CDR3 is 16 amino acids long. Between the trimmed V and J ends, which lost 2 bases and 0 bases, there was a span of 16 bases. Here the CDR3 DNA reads TGCAGCGTTGAACCGACCCGCGGGGGGTCTAACTATGGCTACACCTTC. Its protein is CSVEPTRGGSNYGYTF.

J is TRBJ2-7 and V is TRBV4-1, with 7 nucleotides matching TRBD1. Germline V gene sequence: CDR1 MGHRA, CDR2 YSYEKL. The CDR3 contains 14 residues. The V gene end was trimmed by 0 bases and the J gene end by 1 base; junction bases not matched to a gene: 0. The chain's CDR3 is CASSQEGQSYEQYF. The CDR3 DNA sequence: TGCGCCAGCAGCCAAGAGGGACAGTCCTACGAGCAGTACTTC.

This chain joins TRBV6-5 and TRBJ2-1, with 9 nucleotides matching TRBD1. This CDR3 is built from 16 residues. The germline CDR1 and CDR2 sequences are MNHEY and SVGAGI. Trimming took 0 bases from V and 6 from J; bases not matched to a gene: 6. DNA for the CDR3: TGTGCCAGCAGTTACTCTTCGGGACAGGGCTTCAATGAGCAGTTCTTC. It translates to CASSYSSGQGFNEQFF.

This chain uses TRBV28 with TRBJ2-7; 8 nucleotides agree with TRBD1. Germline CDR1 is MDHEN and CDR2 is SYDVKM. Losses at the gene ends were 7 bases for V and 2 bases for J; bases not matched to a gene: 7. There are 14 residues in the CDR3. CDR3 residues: CASTLGQGTYEQYF. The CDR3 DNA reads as TGTGCCAGCACCCTAGGACAGGGAACCTACGAGCAGTACTTC.

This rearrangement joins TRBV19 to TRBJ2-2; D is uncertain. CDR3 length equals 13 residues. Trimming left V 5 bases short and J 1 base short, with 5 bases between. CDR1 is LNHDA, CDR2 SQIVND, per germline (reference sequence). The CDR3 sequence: CASSQQNTGELFF. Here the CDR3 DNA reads TGTGCCAGTAGTCAACAGAACACCGGGGAGCTGTTTTTT. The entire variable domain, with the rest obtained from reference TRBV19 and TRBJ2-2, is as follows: DGGITQSPKYLFRKEGQNVTLSCEQNLNHDAMYWYRQDPGQGLRLIYYSQIVNDFQKGDIAEGYSVSREKKESFPLTVTSAQKNPTAFYLCASSQQNTGELFFGEGSRLTVL.

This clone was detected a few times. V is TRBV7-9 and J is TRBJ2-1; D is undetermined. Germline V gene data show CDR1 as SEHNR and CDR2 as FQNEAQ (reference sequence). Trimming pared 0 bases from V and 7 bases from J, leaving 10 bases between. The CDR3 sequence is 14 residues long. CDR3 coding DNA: TGTGCCAGCAGCTTAGCCGCGAATTTGAATGAGCAGTTCTTC. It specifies CASSLAANLNEQFF.

CDR3 amino acids: CASSTTGTVNTEAFF. The CDR3 region has the DNA TGTGCCAGTAGTACCACCGGGACGGTGAACACTGAAGCTTTCTTT. The V call is TRBV19, the J call TRBJ1-1, with D perhaps TRBD1 (5 bases). Germline lookup yields CDR1 LNHDA and CDR2 SQIVND (reference sequence). This CDR3 comprises 15 residues. The V end lost 4 bases, the J end lost 0 bases, and 12 bases lay between the germline ends.

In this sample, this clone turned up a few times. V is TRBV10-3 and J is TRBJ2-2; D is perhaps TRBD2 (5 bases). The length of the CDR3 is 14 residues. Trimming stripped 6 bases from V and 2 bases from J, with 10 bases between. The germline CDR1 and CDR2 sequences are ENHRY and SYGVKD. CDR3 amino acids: CAIRRDSNTGELFF. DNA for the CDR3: TGTGCCATCAGGAGGGATTCAAACACCGGGGAGCTGTTTTTT.

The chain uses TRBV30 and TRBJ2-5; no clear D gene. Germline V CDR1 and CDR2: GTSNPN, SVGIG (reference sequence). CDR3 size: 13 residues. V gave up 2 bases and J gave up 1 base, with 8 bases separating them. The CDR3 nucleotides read TGTGCCTGGAGTATGGCGCTCCAAGAGACCCAGTACTTC. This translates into CAWSMALQETQYF.

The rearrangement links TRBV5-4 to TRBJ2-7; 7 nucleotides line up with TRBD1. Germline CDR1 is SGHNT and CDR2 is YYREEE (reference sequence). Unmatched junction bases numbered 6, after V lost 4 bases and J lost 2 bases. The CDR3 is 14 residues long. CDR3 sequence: CASSRPGQTYEQYF. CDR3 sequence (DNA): TGTGCCAGCAGCCGGCCGGGACAGACCTACGAGCAGTACTTC.

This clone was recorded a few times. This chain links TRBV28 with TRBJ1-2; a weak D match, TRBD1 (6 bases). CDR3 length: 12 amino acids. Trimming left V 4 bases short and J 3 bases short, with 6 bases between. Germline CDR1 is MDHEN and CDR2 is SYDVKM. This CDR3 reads CASSWTDYGYTF. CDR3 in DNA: TGTGCCAGCAGTTGGACAGACTATGGCTACACCTTC.

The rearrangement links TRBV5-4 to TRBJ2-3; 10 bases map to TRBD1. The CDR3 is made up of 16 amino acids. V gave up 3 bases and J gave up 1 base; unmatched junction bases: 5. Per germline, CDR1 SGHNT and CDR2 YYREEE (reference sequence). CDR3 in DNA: TGTGCCAGCAGCTCGCCCGGGACAGGGGGCACAGATACGCAGTATTTT. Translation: CASSSPGTGGTDTQYF.

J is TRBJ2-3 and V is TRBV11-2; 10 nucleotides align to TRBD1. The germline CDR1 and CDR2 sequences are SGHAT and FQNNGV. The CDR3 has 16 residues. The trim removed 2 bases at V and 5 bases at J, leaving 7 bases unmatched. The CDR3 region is CASSLYWGQGLDTQYF. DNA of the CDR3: TGTGCCAGCAGCTTATATTGGGGACAGGGGTTAGATACGCAGTATTTT.

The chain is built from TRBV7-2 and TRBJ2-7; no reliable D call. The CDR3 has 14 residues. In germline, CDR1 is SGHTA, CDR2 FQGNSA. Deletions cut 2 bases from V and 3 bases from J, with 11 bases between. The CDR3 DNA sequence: TGTGCCAGCAGCTTAAACGCCGGGCACTACGAGCAGTACTTC. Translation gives CASSLNAGHYEQYF. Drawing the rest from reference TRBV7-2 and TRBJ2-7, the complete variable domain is GAGVSQSPSNKVTEKGKDVELRCDPISGHTALYWYRQSLGQGLEFLIYFQGNSAPDKSGLPSDRFSAERTGGSVSTLTIQRTQQEDSAVYLCASSLNAGHYEQYFGPGTRLTVT.

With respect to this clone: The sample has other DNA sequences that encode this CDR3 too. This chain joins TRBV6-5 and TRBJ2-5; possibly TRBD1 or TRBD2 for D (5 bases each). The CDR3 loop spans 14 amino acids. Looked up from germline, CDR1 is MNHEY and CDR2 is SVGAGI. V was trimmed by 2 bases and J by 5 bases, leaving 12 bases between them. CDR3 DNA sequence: TGTGCCAGCAGTTACGGCACAGGCGGGGAGACCCAGTACTTC. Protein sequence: CASSYGTGGETQYF.

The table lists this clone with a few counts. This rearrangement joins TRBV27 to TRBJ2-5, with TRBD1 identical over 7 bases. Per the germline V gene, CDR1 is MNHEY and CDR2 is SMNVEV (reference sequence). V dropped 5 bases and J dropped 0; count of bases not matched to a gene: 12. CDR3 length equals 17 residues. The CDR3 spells CASSPADRTLDQETQYF. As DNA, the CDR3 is TGTGCCAGCAGTCCCGCGGACAGGACGCTTGACCAAGAGACCCAGTACTTC.

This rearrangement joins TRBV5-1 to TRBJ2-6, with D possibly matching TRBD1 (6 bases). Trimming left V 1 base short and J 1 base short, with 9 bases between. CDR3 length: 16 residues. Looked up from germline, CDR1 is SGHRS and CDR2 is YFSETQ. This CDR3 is CASSLTGPSGANVLTF. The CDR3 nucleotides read TGCGCCAGCAGCTTGACAGGGCCATCTGGGGCCAACGTCCTGACTTTC.

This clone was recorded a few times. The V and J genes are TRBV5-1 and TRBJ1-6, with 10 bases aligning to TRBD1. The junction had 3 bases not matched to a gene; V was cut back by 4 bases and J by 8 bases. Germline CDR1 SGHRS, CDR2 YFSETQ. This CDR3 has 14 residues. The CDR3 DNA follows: TGCGCCAGCAGCCCAGGGACAGGGGATTCACCCCTCCACTTT. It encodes CASSPGTGDSPLHF.

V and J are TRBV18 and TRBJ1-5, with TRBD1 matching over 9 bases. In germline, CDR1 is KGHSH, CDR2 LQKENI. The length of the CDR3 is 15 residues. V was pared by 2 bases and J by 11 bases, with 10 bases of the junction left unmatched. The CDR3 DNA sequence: TGTGCCAGCTCACCAGAGGGACAGGGACTAGTAGCCCAGCATTTT. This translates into CASSPEGQGLVAQHF.

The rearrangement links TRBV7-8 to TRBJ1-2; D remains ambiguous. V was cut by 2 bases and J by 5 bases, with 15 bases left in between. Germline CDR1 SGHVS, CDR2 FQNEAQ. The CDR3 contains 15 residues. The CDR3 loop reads CASSLQRALGYGYTF. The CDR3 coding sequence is TGTGCCAGCAGCTTACAAAGGGCGCTGGGGTATGGCTACACCTTC.

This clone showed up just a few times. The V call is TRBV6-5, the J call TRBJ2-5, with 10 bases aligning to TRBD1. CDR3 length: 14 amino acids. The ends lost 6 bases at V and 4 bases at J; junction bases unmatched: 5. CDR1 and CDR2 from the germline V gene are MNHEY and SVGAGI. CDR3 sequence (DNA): TGTGCCAGCAGACCCGGGACAGGGGCAGAGACCCAGTACTTC. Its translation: CASRPGTGAETQYF.

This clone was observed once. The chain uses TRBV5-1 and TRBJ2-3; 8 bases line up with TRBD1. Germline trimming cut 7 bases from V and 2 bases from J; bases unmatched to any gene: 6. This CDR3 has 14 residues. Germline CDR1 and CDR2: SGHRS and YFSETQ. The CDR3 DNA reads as TGCGCCAGCTCGCCAGGGGGCGACACAGATACGCAGTATTTT. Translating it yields CASSPGGDTDTQYF.

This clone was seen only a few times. CDR3 residues: CASTDGRAPTREQYF. The CDR3 coding sequence is TGTGCCAGCACAGACGGGAGGGCCCCGACTAGGGAGCAGTACTTC. The rearrangement links TRBV6-1 to TRBJ2-7; 8 bases are a match to TRBD2. This CDR3 has 15 amino acids. Germline V gene sequence: CDR1 MNHNS, CDR2 SASEGT. V shed 7 bases and J 7 bases; nucleotides not matched to a gene: 15.

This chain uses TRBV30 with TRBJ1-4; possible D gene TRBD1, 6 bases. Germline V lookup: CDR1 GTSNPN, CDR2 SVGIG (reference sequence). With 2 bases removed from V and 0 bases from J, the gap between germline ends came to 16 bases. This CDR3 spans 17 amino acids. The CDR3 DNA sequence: TGTGCCTGGAGTCCTCGTTGGGGGGCTGCAACTAATGAAAAACTGTTTTTT. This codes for CAWSPRWGAATNEKLFF.

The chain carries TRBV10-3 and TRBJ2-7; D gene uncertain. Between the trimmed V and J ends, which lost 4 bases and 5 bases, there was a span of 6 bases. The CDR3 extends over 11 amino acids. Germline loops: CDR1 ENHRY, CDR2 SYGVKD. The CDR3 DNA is TGTGCCATCAGTGGTGGGGACGAGCAGTACTTC. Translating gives CAISGGDEQYF.

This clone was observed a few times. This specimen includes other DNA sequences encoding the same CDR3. CDR3 loop: CASSAYNEQFF. The CDR3 bases are TGTGCCAGCAGCGCATACAATGAGCAGTTCTTC. The V and J genes are TRBV11-3 and TRBJ2-1; D call uncertain. The germline CDR1 and CDR2 sequences are SGHNT and YENEEA. V shed 5 bases and J shed 4 bases, with 3 bases lying between them. The CDR3 length is 11 residues.

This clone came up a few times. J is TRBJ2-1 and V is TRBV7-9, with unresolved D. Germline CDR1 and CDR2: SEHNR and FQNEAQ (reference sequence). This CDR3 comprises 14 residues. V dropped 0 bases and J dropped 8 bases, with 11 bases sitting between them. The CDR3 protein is CASSLATQSDEQFF. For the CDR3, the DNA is TGTGCCAGCAGCTTAGCAACCCAATCGGATGAGCAGTTCTTC.